This T cell receptor beta chain was captured by sequencing in a study of T cell responses to AZD1222 COVID-19 vaccine. Study overall: Second doses that came at about 4 or about 12 weeks were put together. Study-wide results and limits: Possibly, clonal diversity was underestimated; donors were largely white British and included more females. The study found vaccine-associated CD4 TCRs spanning spike, dominant at 160-218 and 743-854. Among those given AZD1222, only five or six were seropositive at baseline.

About this clone itself: Its antigen is currently unknown.

Measured with immunoSEQ multiplex PCR; TCRdb has only the in-frame clones, and not every one. This table holds 85,000 to 130,000 clones, 85% to 90% found once. Per germline, CDR1 SGHNT and CDR2 YYREEE (reference sequence). V lost 3 bases, J lost 8 bases, and 20 bases lay in between. The CDR3 covers 15 residues. V is TRBV5-4 and J is TRBJ1-2; the D gene is possibly TRBD1 (5 bases). Sequences were derived from peripheral blood, sampled on day 0 of AZD1222 vaccination. This TCR was sampled from an adult in good health. As DNA, the CDR3 is TGTGCCAGCAGCTCGAAAGACGGGGCCCGGAGAGGCTACACCTTC. Translated, it gives CASSSKDGARRGYTF. The variable domain in full, completed from reference TRBV5-4 and TRBJ1-2, reads ETGVTQSPTHLIKTRGQQVTLRCSSQSGHNTVSWYQQALGQGPQFIFQYYREEENGRGNFPPRFSGLQFPNYSSELNVNALELDDSALYLCASSSKDGARRGYTFGSGTRLTVV.